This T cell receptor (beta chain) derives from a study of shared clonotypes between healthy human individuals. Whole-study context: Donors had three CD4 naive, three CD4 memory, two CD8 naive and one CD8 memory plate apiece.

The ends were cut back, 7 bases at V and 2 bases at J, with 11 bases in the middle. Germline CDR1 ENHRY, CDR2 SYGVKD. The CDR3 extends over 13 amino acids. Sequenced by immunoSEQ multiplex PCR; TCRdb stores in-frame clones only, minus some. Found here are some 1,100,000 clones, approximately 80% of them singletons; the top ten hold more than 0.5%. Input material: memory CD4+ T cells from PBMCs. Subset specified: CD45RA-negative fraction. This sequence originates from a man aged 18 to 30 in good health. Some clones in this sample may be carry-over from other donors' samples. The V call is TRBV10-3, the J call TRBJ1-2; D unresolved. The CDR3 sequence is CAITFTGNYGYTF. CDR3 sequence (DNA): TGTGCCATCACCTTCACCGGCAACTATGGCTACACCTTC.